A selection of T cell receptor beta chains follows, all from one sample in a study of T cells in Graves' hyperthyroidism and ophthalmopathy. MiXCR, run by TCRdb on the multiplex PCR reads, gives a single entry per CDR3 protein. The table lists around 600,000 distinct CDR3 sequences, roughly 15% of them singletons. The sample consisted of blood. Every receptor here comes from a woman between 35 and 50 years old with Graves' ophthalmopathy. Both conserved end residues are part of each CDR3. A D gene is named only where the DNA matches it firmly. Only part of the rows carry a size: once, few, many, or a class if the clone is expanded.

size	V	J	D	DNA	CDR3
few	TRBV3-1	TRBJ1-2	TRBD1	TGTGCCAGCAGCCAAGGGACAGGGGAAAACTATGGCTACACCTTC	CASSQGTGENYGYTF
few	TRBV6-5	TRBJ2-1	TRBD1	TGTGCCAGCAGTTACTTTCGTGTAGGACAGGGGGCGGATGAGCAGTTCTTC	CASSYFRVGQGADEQFF
.	TRBV6-5	TRBJ2-2	TRBD1	TGTGCCGGCCGGACAGGACCGAACACCGGGGAGCTGTTTTTT	CAGRTGPNTGELFF
.	TRBV19	TRBJ1-2	.	TGTGCCAGTAGTAGGACAGCCATCGCTAACTATGGCTACACCTTC	CASSRTAIANYGYTF
.	TRBV19	TRBJ1-5	TRBD1	TGTGCCAGTAGCCGGAAACCCCAGGGGGCCGGCGTCAATCAGCCCCAGCATTTT	CASSRKPQGAGVNQPQHF
.	TRBV6-1	TRBJ2-2	TRBD2	TGTGCCAGCAATCAAGCGGGAGCCACCGGGGAGCTGTTTTTT	CASNQAGATGELFF
many	TRBV7-2	TRBJ1-4	TRBD1	TGTGCCAGCAGCTTCGGACAGGGCGGGGAAAAACTGTTTTTT	CASSFGQGGEKLFF
few	TRBV28	TRBJ1-1	.	TGTGCCAGCAAGTGGGGCGGGCGACCGGGCACTGAAGCTTTCTTT	CASKWGGRPGTEAFF
.	TRBV12-3/TRBV12-4	TRBJ2-3	TRBD1	TGTGCCAGCAGTCTATACAGGGACAGGGGGAATACGCAGTATTTT	CASSLYRDRGNTQYF
.	TRBV28	TRBJ1-5	.	TGTGCCAGCAGTTTTGTGGGCAGGGGAAGTCAGCCCCAGCATTTT	CASSFVGRGSQPQHF
many	TRBV6-5	TRBJ2-7	.	TGTGCCAGCAGTTTCCAGGGGCCTAACTACGAGCAGTACTTC	CASSFQGPNYEQYF
.	TRBV30	TRBJ1-1	.	TGTGCCTGGACTCCTATAGCTCGTGAAGCTTTCTTT	CAWTPIAREAFF
many	TRBV28	TRBJ1-1	.	TGTGCCAGCAGCCCGGATCTATGGGGACGGGGTTTGAACACTGAAGCTTTCTTT	CASSPDLWGRGLNTEAFF
few	TRBV5-1	TRBJ1-1	.	TGCGCCAGCGCCGTACAGGGGAACACTGAAGCTTTCTTT	CASAVQGNTEAFF
many	TRBV10-3	TRBJ1-2	TRBD1	TGTGCCATCAGTGATGACAGGGGGCATAACGGCGGCTACACCTTC	CAISDDRGHNGGYTF
.	TRBV6-5	TRBJ2-5	.	TGTGCCAGCAGTTACGCGGGTGGGGGGTTAGAGACCCAGTACTTC	CASSYAGGGLETQYF
.	TRBV19	TRBJ2-7	TRBD1	TGTGCCAGTAGTATAGATCGGACAGGGCCCTACGAGCAGTACTTC	CASSIDRTGPYEQYF
.	TRBV18	TRBJ2-7	TRBD2	TGTGCCAGCTCACCGTGGGCGGGAGTGGTCTACGAGCAGTACTTC	CASSPWAGVVYEQYF
many	TRBV30	TRBJ2-1	TRBD1	TGTGCCTGGAGTGTCTCACAGGGGTGGTACAATGAGCAGTTCTTC	CAWSVSQGWYNEQFF
.	TRBV7-3	TRBJ2-2	TRBD2	TGTGCCAGCAGCCCAAGTAGCCCCACTAGCGGGAGTTTCAGCCGGGAGCTGTTTTTT	CASSPSSPTSGSFSRELFF
many	TRBV6-1	TRBJ2-2	.	TGTGCCAGCAGTGAAACAACCGGGGCCACCGGGGAGCTGTTTTTT	CASSETTGATGELFF
many	TRBV2	TRBJ2-1	TRBD1	TGTGCCACTCTCCAGACAGGGTACAATGAGCAGTTCTTC	CATLQTGYNEQFF
many	TRBV30	TRBJ2-3	.	TGTGCCTGGAGTCCCGACTCTAGCACAGATACGCAGTATTTT	CAWSPDSSTDTQYF
many	TRBV6-1	TRBJ2-7	.	TGTGCCAGCAGTTTACAGGGTGGACCTTACGAGCAGTACTTC	CASSLQGGPYEQYF
few	TRBV7-2	TRBJ2-1	.	TGTGCCAGCAGCTTAGATAGGGGCCCACCCTACAATGAGCAGTTCTTC	CASSLDRGPPYNEQFF
.	TRBV4-1	TRBJ2-5	TRBD1	TGCGCCAGCCAGGGACAGGCCCAAGAGACCCAGTACTTC	CASQGQAQETQYF